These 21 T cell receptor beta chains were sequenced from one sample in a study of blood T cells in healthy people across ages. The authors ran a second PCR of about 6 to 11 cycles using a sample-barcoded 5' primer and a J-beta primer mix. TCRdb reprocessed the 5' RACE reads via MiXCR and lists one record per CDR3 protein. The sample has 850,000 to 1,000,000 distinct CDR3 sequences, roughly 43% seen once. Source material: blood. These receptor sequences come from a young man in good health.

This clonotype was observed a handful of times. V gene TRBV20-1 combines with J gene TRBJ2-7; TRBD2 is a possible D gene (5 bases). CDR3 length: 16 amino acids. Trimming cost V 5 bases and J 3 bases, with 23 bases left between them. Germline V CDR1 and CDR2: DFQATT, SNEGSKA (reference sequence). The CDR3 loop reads CSADPSFTGGDYEQYF. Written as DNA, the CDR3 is TGCAGTGCTGACCCCTCTTTCACCGGAGGTGACTACGAGCAGTACTTC.

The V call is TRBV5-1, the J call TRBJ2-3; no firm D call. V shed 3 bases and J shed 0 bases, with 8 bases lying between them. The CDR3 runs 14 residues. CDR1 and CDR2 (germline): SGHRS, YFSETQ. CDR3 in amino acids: CASSWPSSTDTQYF. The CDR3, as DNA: TGCGCCAGCAGCTGGCCCTCTAGCACAGATACGCAGTATTTT.

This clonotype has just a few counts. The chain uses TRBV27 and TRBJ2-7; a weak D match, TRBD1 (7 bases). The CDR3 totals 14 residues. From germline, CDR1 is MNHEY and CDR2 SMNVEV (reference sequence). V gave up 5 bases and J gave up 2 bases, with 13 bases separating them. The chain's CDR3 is CASSAGGRTYEQYF. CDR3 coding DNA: TGTGCCAGCAGTGCAGGGGGGCGAACCTACGAGCAGTACTTC.

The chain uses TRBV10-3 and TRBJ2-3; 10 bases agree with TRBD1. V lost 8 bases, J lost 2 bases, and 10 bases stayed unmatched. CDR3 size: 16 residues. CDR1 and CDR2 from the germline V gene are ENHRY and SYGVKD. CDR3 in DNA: TGTGCCATCCTCAAGGAGGACAGGGGGTTCACAGATACGCAGTATTTT. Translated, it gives CAILKEDRGFTDTQYF.

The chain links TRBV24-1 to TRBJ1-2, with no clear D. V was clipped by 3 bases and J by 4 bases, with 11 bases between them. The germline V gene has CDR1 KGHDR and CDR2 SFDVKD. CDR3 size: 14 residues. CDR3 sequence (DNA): TGTGCCACCAGTGATGTAAGCCGGAGCTATGGCTACACCTTC. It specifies CATSDVSRSYGYTF.

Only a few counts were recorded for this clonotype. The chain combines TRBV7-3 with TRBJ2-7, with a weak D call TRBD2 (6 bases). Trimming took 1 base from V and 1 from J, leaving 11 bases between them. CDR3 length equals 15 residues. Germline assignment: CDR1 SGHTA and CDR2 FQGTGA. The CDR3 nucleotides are TGTGCCAGCAGCTTAAGGCCTAGCGAATCCTACGAGCAGTACTTC. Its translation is CASSLRPSESYEQYF. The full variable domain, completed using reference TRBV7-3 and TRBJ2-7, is GAGVSQTPSNKVTEKGKYVELRCDPISGHTALYWYRQSLGQGPEFLIYFQGTGAADDSGLPNDRFFAVRPEGSVSTLKIQRTERGDSAVYLCASSLRPSESYEQYFGPGTRLTVT.

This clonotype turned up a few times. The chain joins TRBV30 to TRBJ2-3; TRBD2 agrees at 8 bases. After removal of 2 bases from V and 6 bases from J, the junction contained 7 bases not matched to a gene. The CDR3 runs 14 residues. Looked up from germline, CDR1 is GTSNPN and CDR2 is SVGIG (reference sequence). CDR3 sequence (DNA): TGTGCCTGGAGTCGGCGAGCGGGGGCTGATACGCAGTATTTT. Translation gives CAWSRRAGADTQYF.

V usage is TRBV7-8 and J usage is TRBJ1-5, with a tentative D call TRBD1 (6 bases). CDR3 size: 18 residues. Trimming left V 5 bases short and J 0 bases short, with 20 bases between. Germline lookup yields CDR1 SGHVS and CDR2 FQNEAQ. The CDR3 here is CASSPRLGGGYSNQPQHF. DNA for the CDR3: TGTGCCAGCAGCCCCCGTTTGGGGGGGGGCTATAGCAATCAGCCCCAGCATTTT.

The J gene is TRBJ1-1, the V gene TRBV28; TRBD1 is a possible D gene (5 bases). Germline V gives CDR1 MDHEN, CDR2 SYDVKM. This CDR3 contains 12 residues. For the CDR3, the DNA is TGTGCTTGCAGCCGGGACGGTGGTGAAGCTTTCTTT. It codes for CACSRDGGEAFF.

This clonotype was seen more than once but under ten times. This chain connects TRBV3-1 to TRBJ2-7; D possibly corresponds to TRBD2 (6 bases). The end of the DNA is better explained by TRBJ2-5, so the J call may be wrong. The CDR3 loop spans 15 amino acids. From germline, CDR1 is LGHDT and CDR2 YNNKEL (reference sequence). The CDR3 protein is CASSQDRGTQETQYF. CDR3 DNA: TGTGCCAGCAGCCAAGATCGGGGGACCCAAGAGACCCAGTACTTC.

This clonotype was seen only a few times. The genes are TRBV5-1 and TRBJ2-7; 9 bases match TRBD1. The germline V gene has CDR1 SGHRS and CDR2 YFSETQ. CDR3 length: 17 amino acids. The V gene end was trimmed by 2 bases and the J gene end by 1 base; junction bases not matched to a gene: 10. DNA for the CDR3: TGCGCCAGCAGCTTCACTTCCGGGACAGGGAATTCCTACGAGCAGTACTTC. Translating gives CASSFTSGTGNSYEQYF. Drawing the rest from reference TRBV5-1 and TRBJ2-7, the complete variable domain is KAGVTQTPRYLIKTRGQQVTLSCSPISGHRSVSWYQQTPGQGLQFLFEYFSETQRNKGNFPGRFSGRQFSNSRSEMNVSTLELGDSALYLCASSFTSGTGNSYEQYFGPGTRLTVT.

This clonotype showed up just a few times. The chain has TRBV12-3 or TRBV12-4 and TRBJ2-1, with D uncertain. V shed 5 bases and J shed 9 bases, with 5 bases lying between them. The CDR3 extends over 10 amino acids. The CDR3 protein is CASSRREQFF. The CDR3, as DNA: TGTGCCAGCAGTCGGCGTGAGCAGTTCTTC.

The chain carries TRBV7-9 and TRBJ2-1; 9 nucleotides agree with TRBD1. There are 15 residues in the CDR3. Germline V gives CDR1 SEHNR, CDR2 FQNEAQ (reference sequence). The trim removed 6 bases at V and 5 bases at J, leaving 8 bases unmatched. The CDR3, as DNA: TGTGCCAGCAGACACCGGGACAGGGCCGACAATGAGCAGTTCTTC. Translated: CASRHRDRADNEQFF.

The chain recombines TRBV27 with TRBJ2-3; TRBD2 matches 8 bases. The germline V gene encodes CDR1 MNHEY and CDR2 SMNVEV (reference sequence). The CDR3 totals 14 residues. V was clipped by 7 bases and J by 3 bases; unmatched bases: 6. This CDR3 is CASTPGGWTDTQYF. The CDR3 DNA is TGTGCCAGCACCCCGGGGGGGTGGACAGATACGCAGTATTTT.

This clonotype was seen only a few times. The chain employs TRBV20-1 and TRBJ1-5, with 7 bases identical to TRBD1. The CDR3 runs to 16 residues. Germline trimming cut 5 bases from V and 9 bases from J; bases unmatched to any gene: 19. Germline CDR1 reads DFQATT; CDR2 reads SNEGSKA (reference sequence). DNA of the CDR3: TGCAGTGCTCTCAAACGAGTCAGGGGGTCCCCTCGGCCCCAGCATTTT. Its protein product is CSALKRVRGSPRPQHF.

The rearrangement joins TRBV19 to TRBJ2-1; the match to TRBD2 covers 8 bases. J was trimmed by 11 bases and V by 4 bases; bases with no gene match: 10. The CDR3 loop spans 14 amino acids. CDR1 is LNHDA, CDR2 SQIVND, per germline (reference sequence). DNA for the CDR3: TGTGCCAGTAGTACGGCGGGGGGCCAATTGAAGCAGTTCTTC. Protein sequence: CASSTAGGQLKQFF.

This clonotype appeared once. CDR3 region: CASSRDPGTNEKLFF. CDR3 bases: TGTGCCAGCAGTAGGGACCCGGGAACTAATGAAAAACTGTTTTTT. The rearrangement joins TRBV9 to TRBJ1-4, with a weak D call TRBD1 (5 bases). This CDR3 is built from 15 residues. Trimming left V 5 bases short and J 1 base short, with 12 bases between. Germline CDR1 is SGDLS and CDR2 is YYNGEE.

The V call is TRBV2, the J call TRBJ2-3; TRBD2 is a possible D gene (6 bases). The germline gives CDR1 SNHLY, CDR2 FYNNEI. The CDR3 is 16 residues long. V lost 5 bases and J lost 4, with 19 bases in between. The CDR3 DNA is TGTGCCAGCAGTATTGAATGGGGGAAGCGGGCAGATACGCAGTATTTT. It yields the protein CASSIEWGKRADTQYF.

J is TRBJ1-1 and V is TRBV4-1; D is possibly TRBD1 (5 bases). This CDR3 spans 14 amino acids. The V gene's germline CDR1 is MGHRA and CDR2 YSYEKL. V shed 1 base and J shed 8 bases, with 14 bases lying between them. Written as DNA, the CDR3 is TGCGCCAGCAGCCAAGGGGGAGGGGCTGGGGAAGCTTTCTTT. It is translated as CASSQGGGAGEAFF.

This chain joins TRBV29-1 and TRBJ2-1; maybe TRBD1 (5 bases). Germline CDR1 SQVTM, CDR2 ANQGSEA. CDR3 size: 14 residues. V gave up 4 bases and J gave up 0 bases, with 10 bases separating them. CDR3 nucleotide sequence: TGCAGCGTTGGTGGACAAGTCTCCTACAATGAGCAGTTCTTC. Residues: CSVGGQVSYNEQFF.

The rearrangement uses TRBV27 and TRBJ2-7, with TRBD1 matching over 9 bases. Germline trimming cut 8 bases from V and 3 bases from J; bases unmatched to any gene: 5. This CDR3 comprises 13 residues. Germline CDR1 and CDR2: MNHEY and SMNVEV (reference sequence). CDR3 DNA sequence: TGTGCCAGCTGGGGACAGGGATACTACGAGCAGTACTTC. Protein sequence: CASWGQGYYEQYF.